This T cell receptor (beta chain) originates from a study of OX40 agonist ivuxolimab in advanced cancers. Produced via immunoSEQ multiplex PCR; TCRdb's table is partial and in-frame only. The table has around 12,000 clones, 80% to 95% seen once. The CDR3 has 15 amino acids. The V and J ends lost 5 bases and 6 bases respectively, with 18 bases between them. Germline loops: CDR1 SGDLS, CDR2 YYNGEE. The genes are TRBV9 and TRBJ2-1; possible D gene TRBD2, 6 bases. The source of this sequence is an adult with an advanced solid tumor such as melanoma, head and neck, liver or kidney cancer. Sample: CD4+ or CD8+ T cells sorted from blood, taken in a trial of the OX40 agonist ivuxolimab. The CDR3 is CASSTSGTPSNEQFF. CDR3 in DNA: TGTGCCAGCAGTACATCCGGGACTCCGTCCAATGAGCAGTTCTTC.